This paragraph covers one TCR beta chain sequence. This clone was observed a few times. What antigen it recognizes has not been identified. It has no much larger one-base neighbor in the sample; base qualities were not kept. The data were obtained in a study of metastatic and nonmetastatic thyroid tumors (dated by TCRdb to about 2020). General notes on the study: For patients with malignant and with benign thyroid disease, the researchers compared repertoires between peripheral blood samples and tumor or nodule tissue samples.

Study-wide findings and limitations: In both blood and tumor samples, TCR beta diversity was reported to be significantly higher in malignant tumors than in benign nodules.

From the germline V gene, CDR1 is MNHNS and CDR2 is SASEGT. V loses 7 bases, J loses 1 base, and the germline ends lie 11 bases apart. The CDR3 has 14 amino acids, counting the end cysteine and phenylalanine. Only the CDR3 part of the read is kept: 42 bases, read in frame from the first base. The method was PCR. The reads were generated on an Illumina HiSeq 4000. High-throughput sequencing was used to profile the TCR beta-chain CDR3 region of each patient. Per the authors' processing: A classifier to discriminate distant-metastatic papillary thyroid cancer patients was built from CDR3 differences across clinicopathological groups. To measure repertoire diversity the researchers used the Shannon index, while the Morisita-Horn index served to gauge how similar the tumor and blood repertoires were. The public reads were quality trimmed at Q25 with fastp and then assembled into clones with MiXCR by TCRdb, keeping productive beta chains. The V and J calls, along with clone size, are taken from TCRdb and not from the paper's own processing. The sample data list some 21,000 clones, and roughly 28% of these were observed just once. The top ten clonotypes cover 12% to 15% of the sample.

No treatment had been received by any patient before thyroid surgery. Using T-cell receptor beta sequencing, the researchers looked back retrospectively at clinical samples from patients, gathered between about 2012 and 2018. This clonotype was sampled from a male donor with papillary thyroid cancer or a benign thyroid nodule (not recorded which). Some clones in this sample may be carry-over from other donors' samples. The chain is encoded by TRBV6-1 joined to TRBJ2-1; confidence is insufficient to name the D gene. Sequenced input: tumor tissue. CDR3 loop: CASMTTGSYNEQFF. The bases read TGTGCCAGCATGACGACTGGATCCTACAATGAGCAGTTCTTC.